The rows below give T cell receptor beta chains drawn from one sample of a study of cytomegalovirus exposure and HLA in healthy donors. Data came from immunoSEQ multiplex PCR; TCRdb stores just in-frame clones and leaves some out. The data contain 150,000 to 180,000 clones, about 86% of them singletons. The sequenced material came from PBMCs. These receptors originate from a human donor in good health. Each CDR3 is given with its conserved first and last residue. The D gene is left open where the match is weak. Clone size appears in some rows only: once, few, many, or a class for an expanded clone.

TRBV28	TRBJ2-1	-	TRBD2	TGTGCCAGCAGTTTTCTTACTAGCGGGGCCTACAATGAGCAGTTCTTC	CASSFLTSGAYNEQFF
TRBV4-2	TRBJ2-7	-	TRBD2	TGTGCCAGCAGCCAAGCGCTTGGGCAGGGAGGGTACGAGCAGTACTTC	CASSQALGQGGYEQYF
TRBV27	TRBJ2-3	-	-	TGTGCCAGCAGTTTAAAACTATCAGCAGATACGCAGTATTTT	CASSLKLSADTQYF
TRBV19	TRBJ2-3	-	-	TGTGCCAGTAGTCTCCCGTTGGGGCTCACAGATACGCAGTATTTT	CASSLPLGLTDTQYF
TRBV28	TRBJ1-2	-	TRBD1	TGTGCCAGCAGTTCGGACAGGGTTAGGGGAGGCTACACCTTC	CASSSDRVRGGYTF
TRBV30	TRBJ2-3	few	-	TGTGCCTTGAACCCGGGTTCTAGCACAGATACGCAGTATTTT	CALNPGSSTDTQYF
TRBV18	TRBJ2-5	-	TRBD2	TGTGCCAGCTCAAAAAGCGGGGATCAAGAGACCCAGTACTTC	CASSKSGDQETQYF
TRBV27	TRBJ2-7	-	-	TGTGCCAGCAAAACAGAACTCTCCTACGAGCAGTACTTC	CASKTELSYEQYF
TRBV4-1	TRBJ2-2	-	-	TGCGCCAGCAGCCCTCGTCGAACAGCCCCTTTAGGGGAGCTGTTTTTT	CASSPRRTAPLGELFF
TRBV7-9	TRBJ1-5	-	TRBD1	TGTGCCAGCAGCTCCGGGACAGGGACAACCCCCAAGCATTTT	CASSSGTGTTPKHF
TRBV6-5	TRBJ1-6	-	-	TGTGCCAGCAGTTTCCCCCCTACCGGTTTGAATTCACCCCTCCACTTT	CASSFPPTGLNSPLHF
TRBV28	TRBJ1-3	-	TRBD1	TGTGCCAGCAGTGGGACAGACTCTGGAAACACCATATATTTT	CASSGTDSGNTIYF
TRBV5-1	TRBJ1-1	-	-	TGCGCCAGCAGCCTAAAACCACCAAACACTGAAGCTTTCTTT	CASSLKPPNTEAFF
TRBV27	TRBJ1-2	-	TRBD1	TGTGCCAGCAGTTTAGGGACAGGTGCCTATGGCTACACCTTC	CASSLGTGAYGYTF
TRBV28	TRBJ1-5	-	-	TGTGCCAGCAGTTTATACCCCTCGGAGCCCAATCAGCCCCAGCATTTT	CASSLYPSEPNQPQHF
TRBV19	TRBJ2-1	-	-	TGTGCCAGTAGTATAGACCGGGGAATCCCCTACAATGAGCAGTTCTTC	CASSIDRGIPYNEQFF
TRBV9	TRBJ2-1	-	TRBD2	TGTGCCAGCAGCTCTGCTAGCGGTCCCAATGAGCAGTTCTTC	CASSSASGPNEQFF
TRBV11-3	TRBJ2-5	few	TRBD1	TGTGCCAGCAGCCGGGACAGGGGGCAAGAGACCCAGTACTTC	CASSRDRGQETQYF
TRBV28	TRBJ2-2	-	TRBD1	TGTGCCAGCAGTTTCGTGGGACAGGGGGGTGGCACCGGGGAGCTGTTTTTT	CASSFVGQGGGTGELFF
TRBV28	TRBJ2-3	few	TRBD2	TGTGCCAGCAGTTCTATGACTAGCGGGAGGATGTGGACAGATACGCAGTATTTT	CASSSMTSGRMWTDTQYF
TRBV7-2	TRBJ1-6	-	-	TGTGCCAGCAGCTTAGGGTTGGAGGTTTCACCCCTCCACTTT	CASSLGLEVSPLHF
TRBV4-2	TRBJ1-5	few	TRBD1	TGTGCCAGCAGCCATTCCCAGGGGGAAAGCAATCAGCCCCAGCATTTT	CASSHSQGESNQPQHF
TRBV5-4	TRBJ2-5	-	TRBD2	TGTGCCAGCAGCCCGGGGGGGCAAGAGACCCAGTACTTC	CASSPGGQETQYF
TRBV29-1	TRBJ1-2	-	-	TGCAGCGTTGAGTATTTTAGGGGCGCGGGCTACACCTTC	CSVEYFRGAGYTF
TRBV29-1	TRBJ2-7	-	TRBD1	TGCAGCGTTGGGGACAGCGGAACCTACGAGCAGTACTTC	CSVGDSGTYEQYF
TRBV2	TRBJ2-7	-	-	TGTGCCAGCGTCCGGGACATACCCTACGAGCAGTACTTC	CASVRDIPYEQYF
TRBV19	TRBJ2-2	few	-	TGTGCCAGTAGAAAGATCCGGGGTCTCGGCGGGGAGCTGTTTTTT	CASRKIRGLGGELFF
TRBV28	TRBJ2-1	-	TRBD2	TGTGCCAGCACCATTAGCGGGAGTCGCTACAATGAGCAGTTCTTC	CASTISGSRYNEQFF
TRBV13	TRBJ1-1	-	-	TGTGCCAGCAGCCTCGTTCGACAGACTGAAGCTTTCTTT	CASSLVRQTEAFF
TRBV28	TRBJ1-5	-	-	TGTGCCAGCAGTTTGCCGGGGAATGTGGGGCCCCAGCATTTT	CASSLPGNVGPQHF
TRBV6-5	TRBJ2-1	-	TRBD2	TGTGCCAGCCGGACTAGCCGTAGCTCCTACAATGAGCAGTTCTTC	CASRTSRSSYNEQFF
TRBV5-1	TRBJ2-1	once	TRBD2	TGCGCCAGCGGCCGACTAGCGGGACGTACAAATGAGCAGTTCTTC	CASGRLAGRTNEQFF
TRBV7-6	TRBJ2-3	-	TRBD2	TGTGCCAGCAGCTTAGGGGAAACTAGCGCGTCAGATACGCAGTATTTT	CASSLGETSASDTQYF
TRBV7-9	TRBJ2-3	-	-	TGTGCCAGCTTGGAGGGGGGGGGACCAGATACGCAGTATTTT	CASLEGGGPDTQYF
TRBV5-1	TRBJ2-1	-	-	TGCGCCAGCAGTTTGGACTTCGAAGAGCAGTTCTTC	CASSLDFEEQFF
TRBV11-2	TRBJ1-1	-	-	TGTGCCAGCAGCCTTAGAGACAAAGAAGCTTTCTTT	CASSLRDKEAFF
TRBV6-6	TRBJ2-7	-	-	TGTGCCAGCAGCTTTGGAGCCTACGAGCAGTACTTC	CASSFGAYEQYF
TRBV5-1	TRBJ1-1	-	-	TGCGCCAGCAGTAGGGAAGGGGACAAAGCTTTCTTT	CASSREGDKAFF
TRBV2	TRBJ2-7	-	-	TGTGCCAGCAGCAGGGGAATTGGAGACGAGCAGTACTTC	CASSRGIGDEQYF
TRBV27	TRBJ2-6	-	-	TGTGCCAGCAGTTTCCGGGGATCCGGGGCCAACGTCCTGACTTTC	CASSFRGSGANVLTF
TRBV7-3	TRBJ2-2	-	TRBD1	TGTGCCAGCAGCTTAGGTGGACAGGGAAACACCGGGGAGCTGTTTTTT	CASSLGGQGNTGELFF
TRBV29-1	TRBJ1-1	-	-	TGCAGCGCATCAGGGTGGGGAAGTAACACTGAAGCTTTCTTT	CSASGWGSNTEAFF
TRBV7-9	TRBJ1-6	-	TRBD1	TGTGCCAGCAGTCTCCCGGGACAGAGGAATTCACCCCTCCACTTT	CASSLPGQRNSPLHF
TRBV30	TRBJ1-5	-	-	TGTGCCTGGAGTGTACGTCACCAGTATAGCAATCAGCCCCAGCATTTT	CAWSVRHQYSNQPQHF
TRBV11-2	TRBJ2-1	-	TRBD2	TGTGCCAGCGGACCCTCCTCAGCGGGATTGTCCTACAATGAGCAGTTCTTC	CASGPSSAGLSYNEQFF
TRBV6-1	TRBJ1-3	few	TRBD1	TGTGCCAGCAGTGAAGCGCAACAGGGGGGAAACACCATATATTTT	CASSEAQQGGNTIYF
TRBV5-1	TRBJ1-4	-	-	TGCGCCAGCAGCCGGAAGGGGGAAAAACTGTTTTTT	CASSRKGEKLFF
TRBV18	TRBJ2-7	-	TRBD1	TGTGCCAGCTCCTCGGGACAGGGCTACGAGCAGTACTTC	CASSSGQGYEQYF
TRBV5-3	TRBJ1-5	-	TRBD1	TGTGCCAGAAGCTTGGAGTTTTCGGGACAGGGGGTTAGCAATCAGCCCCAGCATTTT	CARSLEFSGQGVSNQPQHF
TRBV19	TRBJ2-7	-	TRBD1	TGTGCCAGTAGTAAGTTCCGGGACAGGGACCTATACGAGCAGTACTTC	CASSKFRDRDLYEQYF